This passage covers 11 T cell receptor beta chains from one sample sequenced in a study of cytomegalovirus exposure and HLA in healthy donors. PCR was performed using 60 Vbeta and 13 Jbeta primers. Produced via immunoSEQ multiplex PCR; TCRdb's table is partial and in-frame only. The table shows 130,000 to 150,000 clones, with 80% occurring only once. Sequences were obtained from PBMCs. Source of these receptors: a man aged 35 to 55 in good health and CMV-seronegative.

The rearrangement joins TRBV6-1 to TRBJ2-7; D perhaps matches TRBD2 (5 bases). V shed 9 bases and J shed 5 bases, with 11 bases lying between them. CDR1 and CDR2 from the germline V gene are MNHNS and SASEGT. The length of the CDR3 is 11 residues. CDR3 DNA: TGTGCCAGGCCCGGAGGTGACGAGCAGTACTTC. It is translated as CARPGGDEQYF.

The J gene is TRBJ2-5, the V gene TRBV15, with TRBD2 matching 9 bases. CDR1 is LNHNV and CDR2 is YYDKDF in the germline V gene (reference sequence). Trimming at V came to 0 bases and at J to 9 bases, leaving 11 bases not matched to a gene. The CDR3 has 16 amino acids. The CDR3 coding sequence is TGTGCCACCAGCAGAGATCAGGCTAGCGGGGCCCCACCCCAGTACTTC. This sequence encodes CATSRDQASGAPPQYF.

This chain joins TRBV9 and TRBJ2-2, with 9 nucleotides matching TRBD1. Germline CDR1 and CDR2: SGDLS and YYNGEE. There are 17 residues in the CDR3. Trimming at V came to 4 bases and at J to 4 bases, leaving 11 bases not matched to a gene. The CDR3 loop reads CASSTPGQGYFTGELFF. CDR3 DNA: TGTGCCAGCAGCACACCGGGACAGGGTTATTTCACCGGGGAGCTGTTTTTT.

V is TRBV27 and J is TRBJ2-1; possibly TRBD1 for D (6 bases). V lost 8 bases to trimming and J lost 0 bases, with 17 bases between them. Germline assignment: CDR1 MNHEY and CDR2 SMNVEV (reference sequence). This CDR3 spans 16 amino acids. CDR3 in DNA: TGTGCCAGCGCAAAGAACAGGGCTAGCTCCTACAATGAGCAGTTCTTC. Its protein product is CASAKNRASSYNEQFF.

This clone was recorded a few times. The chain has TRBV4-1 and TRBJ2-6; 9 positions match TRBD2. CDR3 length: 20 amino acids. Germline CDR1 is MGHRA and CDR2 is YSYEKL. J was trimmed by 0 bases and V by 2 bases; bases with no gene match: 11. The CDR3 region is CASSQSLSSGDRSGANVLTF. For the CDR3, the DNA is TGCGCCAGCAGCCAATCCCTGTCTAGCGGGGACCGCTCTGGGGCCAACGTCCTGACTTTC.

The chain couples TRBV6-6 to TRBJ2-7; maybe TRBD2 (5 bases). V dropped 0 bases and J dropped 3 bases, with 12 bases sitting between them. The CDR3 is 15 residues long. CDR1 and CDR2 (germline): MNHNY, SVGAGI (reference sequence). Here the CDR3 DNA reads TGTGCCAGCAGTTACTCCTCGGACTTGATCTACGAGCAGTACTTC. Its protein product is CASSYSSDLIYEQYF.

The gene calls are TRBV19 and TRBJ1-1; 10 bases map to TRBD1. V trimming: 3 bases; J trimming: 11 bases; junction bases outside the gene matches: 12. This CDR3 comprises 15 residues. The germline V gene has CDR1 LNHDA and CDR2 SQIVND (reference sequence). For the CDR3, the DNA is TGTGCCAGTAGTATTAAAGAGGGACAGGGGCGTGACGCTTTCTTT. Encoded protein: CASSIKEGQGRDAFF.

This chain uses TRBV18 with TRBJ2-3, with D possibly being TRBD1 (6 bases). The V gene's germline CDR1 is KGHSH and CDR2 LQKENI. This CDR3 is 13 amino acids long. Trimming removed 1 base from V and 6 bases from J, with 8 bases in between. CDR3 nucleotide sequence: TGTGCCAGCTCACCACAGAGGGGGGATACGCAGTATTTT. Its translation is CASSPQRGDTQYF.

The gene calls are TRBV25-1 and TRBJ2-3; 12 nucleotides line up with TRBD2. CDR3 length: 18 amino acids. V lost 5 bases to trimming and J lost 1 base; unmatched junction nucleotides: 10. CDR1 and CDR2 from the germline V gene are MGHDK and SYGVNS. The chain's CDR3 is CASSKTRLAGVGTDTQYF. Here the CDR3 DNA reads TGTGCCAGCAGTAAGACCCGACTAGCGGGGGTCGGCACAGATACGCAGTATTTT.

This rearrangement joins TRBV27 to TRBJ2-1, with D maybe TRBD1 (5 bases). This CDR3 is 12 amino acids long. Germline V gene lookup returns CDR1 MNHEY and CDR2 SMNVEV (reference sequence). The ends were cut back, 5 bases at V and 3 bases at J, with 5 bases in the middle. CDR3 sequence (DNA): TGTGCCAGCAGTAGGGGCTACAATGAGCAGTTCTTC. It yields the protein CASSRGYNEQFF.

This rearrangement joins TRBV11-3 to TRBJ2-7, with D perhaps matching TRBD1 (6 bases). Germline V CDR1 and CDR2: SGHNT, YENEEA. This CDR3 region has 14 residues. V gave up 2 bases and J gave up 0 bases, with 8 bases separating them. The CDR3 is CASSLNRDSYEQYF. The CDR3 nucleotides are TGTGCCAGCAGCTTAAACAGGGACTCCTACGAGCAGTACTTC.